Sequencing of this TCR beta chain was carried out in a study of cytomegalovirus exposure and HLA in healthy donors. Amplification used 60 Vbeta primers and 13 Jbeta primers. Some clones are missing from TCRdb's copy, which holds only in-frame ones; the method was immunoSEQ multiplex PCR. This sample lists 130,000 to 150,000 clones; its ten largest clones have roughly 2.7%. Those who donated were healthy bone marrow donors. As for this clone: Its antigen is as yet unknown.

Regarding the study as a whole: When a later analysis compared HLA-associated TCR beta chains with equally common others, the HLA-associated chains turned out to be more clonally expanded and to have lower generation probabilities. A missense variant in DCLRE1C was later tied to TCR beta V- and J-gene trimming.

This sequence was found in a middle-aged man in good health and CMV-seronegative. Sequences were obtained from PBMCs.

The CDR3 coding sequence is TGTGCCAGCAGCGTTAGCTACGAGCAGTACTTC. It codes for CASSVSYEQYF. V gene TRBV11-2 combines with J gene TRBJ2-7; D unresolved. V was clipped by 5 bases and J by 3 bases, with 5 bases between them. The CDR3 runs 11 residues. CDR1 SGHAT and CDR2 FQNNGV come from the germline V gene.